This entry lists 9 T cell receptor beta chains sequenced from one sample in a study of T cell repertoires in cytomegalovirus infection. Using its own MiXCR run on the reads, TCRdb lists one record per CDR3 protein. This table holds 800,000 to 950,000 distinct CDR3 sequences, 30% to 35% found once. Their specific antigens are unknown. The sequencing here drew on cultured CD8+ T cells from PBMCs, taken from culture after CMV antigen stimulation. These TCRs come from a human donor in good health (CMV status not recorded). Some clones in this sample may be carry-over from other donors' samples.

The rearrangement joins TRBV10-3 to TRBJ2-3, with TRBD1 as a possible D gene (7 bases). Between the trimmed V and J ends, which lost 6 bases and 2 bases, there was a span of 18 bases. The CDR3 is 16 residues long. Germline assignment: CDR1 ENHRY and CDR2 SYGVKD. The CDR3 nucleotides are TGTGCCATCAGAGGGGGGACAGAGCCGTCCACAGATACGCAGTATTTT. Its translation is CAIRGGTEPSTDTQYF.

The chain is built from TRBV5-5 and TRBJ1-1; 12 bases line up with TRBD1. This CDR3 spans 17 amino acids. J lost 3 bases, V lost 4 bases, and 10 bases had no gene match. CDR1 and CDR2 (germline): SGHKS, YYEKEE (reference sequence). The chain's CDR3 is CASSRGQGAGRDTEAFF. In DNA form, the CDR3 reads TGTGCCAGCAGCCGGGGACAGGGGGCAGGGAGGGACACTGAAGCTTTCTTT.

This sequence joins TRBV6-5 and TRBJ2-2; D call uncertain. CDR1 and CDR2 from the germline V gene are MNHEY and SVGAGI. This CDR3 region has 15 residues. V shed 0 bases and J shed 8 bases, with 13 bases lying between them. Here the CDR3 reads CASSYSIQPGGELFF. Written as DNA, the CDR3 is TGTGCCAGCAGTTACTCCATCCAGCCCGGAGGGGAGCTGTTTTTT.

This clonotype was recorded at least ten times. The chain joins TRBV7-6 to TRBJ2-1, with 8 bases that match TRBD2. The V gene end was trimmed by 5 bases and the J gene end by 7 bases; junction bases not matched to a gene: 19. The V gene's germline CDR1 is SGHVS and CDR2 FNYEAQ. The CDR3 is 18 amino acids. The CDR3 nucleotides read TGTGCCAGCAGCCGCGTAGCGGGGACCGGGATTGATGGAAATGAGCAGTTCTTC. It translates to CASSRVAGTGIDGNEQFF.

This chain connects TRBV19 to TRBJ1-5; 10 bases are a match to TRBD1. The V gene's germline CDR1 is LNHDA and CDR2 SQIVND (reference sequence). Trimming cost V 7 bases and J 0 bases; bases outside gene matches: 9. The CDR3 has 17 residues. The CDR3 sequence is CASIPDRGGHSNQPQHF. The CDR3, as DNA: TGTGCCAGTATTCCGGACAGGGGGGGCCATAGCAATCAGCCCCAGCATTTT. Drawing the rest from reference TRBV19 and TRBJ1-5, the complete variable domain is DGGITQSPKYLFRKEGQNVTLSCEQNLNHDAMYWYRQDPGQGLRLIYYSQIVNDFQKGDIAEGYSVSREKKESFPLTVTSAQKNPTAFYLCASIPDRGGHSNQPQHFGDGTRLSIL.

The V and J genes are TRBV27 and TRBJ1-2, with D perhaps matching TRBD1 (5 bases). Trimming shortened V by 1 base and J by 6 bases, and 15 bases separated the two germline ends. The CDR3 contains 15 residues. Per germline, CDR1 MNHEY and CDR2 SMNVEV (reference sequence). This chain's CDR3 is CASSLLPGRVDGYTF. The CDR3 bases are TGTGCCAGCAGTTTATTGCCCGGCAGGGTGGATGGCTACACCTTC.

The sample holds a few counts of this clonotype. The chain recombines TRBV18 with TRBJ1-4; 7 bases map to TRBD1. Germline CDR1 and CDR2: KGHSH and LQKENI. The V segment lost 2 bases and the J segment 8 bases; nucleotides outside the gene matches: 8. The length of the CDR3 is 15 residues. CDR3 DNA: TGTGCCAGCTCACCATTCGACAGGGATCTCGAAAAACTGTTTTTT. It encodes CASSPFDRDLEKLFF.

A few counts support this clonotype. This chain uses TRBV7-6 with TRBJ2-2; 8 positions agree with TRBD1. Germline CDR1 is SGHVS and CDR2 is FNYEAQ. The CDR3 consists of 16 residues. The V and J ends lost 3 bases and 6 bases, in that order; junction bases with no gene match: 9. CDR3 sequence (DNA): TGTGCCAGCAGCTTTCCCGGGACAGGCGAACCCGGGGAGCTGTTTTTT. It specifies CASSFPGTGEPGELFF.

The chain joins TRBV12-3 or TRBV12-4 to TRBJ1-3, with TRBD1 as a possible D gene (6 bases). The germline V and J ends were trimmed by 3 bases and 5 bases, with 23 bases remaining between them. CDR3 length: 18 residues. The CDR3 coding sequence is TGTGCCAGCAGTTTTTCTCCAGATCTCCGGGACAAGAGAAACACCATATATTTT. Amino acids: CASSFSPDLRDKRNTIYF.